Each of the 20 T cell receptor beta chains below was sequenced from the same sample in a study of T cell repertoires in cytomegalovirus infection. Their cognate antigens are unknown. MiXCR was run by TCRdb on the reads, yielding one entry per CDR3 protein. Among some 800,000 distinct CDR3 sequences listed, approximately 29% were seen once. The specimen comprised cultured CD8+ T cells from PBMCs, sampled from culture after CMV antigen stimulation. The source of these receptors is a human donor in good health (CMV status not recorded). Some clones in this sample may be carry-over from other donors' samples.

The V and J genes are TRBV18 and TRBJ1-1; D unresolved. Germline loops: CDR1 KGHSH, CDR2 LQKENI. Trimming took off 6 bases at V and 4 bases at J, with 12 bases between the two ends. The CDR3 runs 13 residues. The CDR3 spells CASSQGIPTEAFF. CDR3 in DNA: TGTGCCAGCTCCCAAGGGATTCCCACTGAAGCTTTCTTT.

The chain combines TRBV28 with TRBJ1-5; D may be TRBD1 (6 bases). This CDR3 is 14 amino acids long. Trimming cost V 7 bases and J 7 bases, with 17 bases left between them. Germline V gene sequence: CDR1 MDHEN, CDR2 SYDVKM. CDR3 residues: CASTIRGAGQPQHF. DNA of the CDR3: TGTGCCAGCACCATAAGGGGGGCAGGGCAGCCCCAGCATTTT.

The table lists this clonotype with a few counts. This chain joins TRBV12-3 or TRBV12-4 and TRBJ2-5; D not resolved. The length of the CDR3 is 17 residues. The germline V and J ends were trimmed by 3 bases and 8 bases, with 25 bases remaining between them. The CDR3 nucleotides are TGTGCCAGCAGTTTTTCCCCTGTCCGGCCGCCCCAGATAACCCAGTACTTC. The encoded protein is CASSFSPVRPPQITQYF.

There are a few counts of this clonotype. This rearrangement joins TRBV12-3 or TRBV12-4 to TRBJ2-1; 10 bases line up with TRBD1. With 5 bases clipped from V and 4 bases from J, the junction kept 2 bases outside the gene matches. The CDR3 is made up of 14 amino acids. CDR3 sequence (DNA): TGTGCCAGCAGTGGGGACAGGGGATACAATGAGCAGTTCTTC. This encodes CASSGDRGYNEQFF.

There are a few counts of this clonotype. The chain links TRBV6-5 to TRBJ2-1; D assignment may be TRBD1 or TRBD2 (6 bases each). The germline V gene encodes CDR1 MNHEY and CDR2 SVGAGI. Trimming pared 2 bases from V and 7 bases from J, leaving 21 bases between. The CDR3 is 17 amino acids. This CDR3 is CASSYGPGGQLGNEQFF. The CDR3 DNA reads as TGTGCCAGCAGTTACGGCCCCGGGGGCCAACTGGGAAATGAGCAGTTCTTC.

The rearrangement uses TRBV4-1 and TRBJ1-2; possible D gene TRBD1, 6 bases. The CDR3 totals 14 residues. V was shortened by 0 bases and J by 7 bases, with 12 bases between the two germline ends. Germline assignment: CDR1 MGHRA and CDR2 YSYEKL. CDR3 nucleotide sequence: TGCGCCAGCAGCCAAGAGGGGGCCGAAGGTGGCTACACCTTC. Translation gives CASSQEGAEGGYTF.

This clonotype has a handful of counts. The V and J genes are TRBV7-6 and TRBJ1-1; possibly TRBD1 for D (6 bases). With 0 bases removed from V and 6 bases from J, the gap between germline ends came to 11 bases. The CDR3 covers 14 residues. In germline, CDR1 is SGHVS, CDR2 FNYEAQ. CDR3 coding DNA: TGTGCCAGCAGCTTAGCGCCAGGGGACCCTGAAGCTTTCTTT. As protein: CASSLAPGDPEAFF.

The chain uses TRBV5-8 and TRBJ1-6, with D possibly matching TRBD1 (5 bases). Germline V lookup: CDR1 SGHTS, CDR2 YDEGEE. The V end lost 2 bases, the J end lost 7 bases, and 13 bases lay between the germline ends. The CDR3 spans 15 residues. CDR3 nucleotides: TGTGCCAGCAGCTTCGGCAGGGAGGAGAATTCACCCCTCCACTTT. It encodes CASSFGREENSPLHF.

The chain employs TRBV10-3 and TRBJ2-7; no clear D gene. This CDR3 has 14 residues. Germline V lookup: CDR1 ENHRY, CDR2 SYGVKD. V was cut by 8 bases and J by 1 base, with 15 bases left in between. Written as DNA, the CDR3 is TGTGCCATCTTCGACGGAACCCTGTCCTACGAGCAGTACTTC. Translation gives CAIFDGTLSYEQYF.

The chain has TRBV5-1 and TRBJ2-7, with 12 nucleotides matching TRBD1. The germline V gene has CDR1 SGHRS and CDR2 YFSETQ. The CDR3 sequence is 16 residues long. With V trimmed by 2 bases and J by 3 bases, 6 bases remained unmatched. The CDR3 DNA reads as TGCGCCAGCAGCTTAACCGGGACAGGGGGCATCTACGAGCAGTACTTC. Its protein is CASSLTGTGGIYEQYF.

The table lists this clonotype with many counts. This sequence joins TRBV12-3 or TRBV12-4 and TRBJ1-1, with D possibly TRBD1 on 6 matching bases. V dropped 6 bases and J dropped 7 bases, with 12 bases sitting between them. CDR3 length: 12 amino acids. The CDR3 region is CASSSGGGEAFF. The CDR3 nucleotides read TGTGCCAGCAGCTCCGGGGGCGGTGAAGCTTTCTTT.

The chain links TRBV7-8 to TRBJ1-1, with D hard to call. There are 17 residues in the CDR3. The germline V gene has CDR1 SGHVS and CDR2 FQNEAQ. Trimming cost V 5 bases and J 0 bases, with 19 bases left between them. The CDR3 is CASSPQSPFGVNTEAFF. The CDR3 DNA follows: TGTGCCAGCAGCCCACAATCCCCATTTGGGGTGAACACTGAAGCTTTCTTT.

There are many counts of this clonotype. V is TRBV12-3 or TRBV12-4 and J is TRBJ2-7; a weak D match, TRBD1 (5 bases). The CDR3 runs 13 residues. The V end lost 3 bases, the J end lost 2 bases, and 8 bases lay between the germline ends. CDR3 residues: CASSLGRAYEQYF. CDR3 coding DNA: TGTGCCAGCAGTTTGGGCAGGGCCTACGAGCAGTACTTC.

This clonotype was detected only a few times. The CDR3 coding sequence is TGTGCCAGCAGTCGGACGGTGAACACCGGGGAGCTGTTTTTT. This translates into CASSRTVNTGELFF. The chain is built from TRBV6-1 and TRBJ2-2; D is unresolved. V was cut by 5 bases and J by 1 base, with 8 bases left in between. CDR1 and CDR2 from the germline V gene are MNHNS and SASEGT. This CDR3 is built from 14 residues.

This clonotype appeared a few times. This sequence joins TRBV28 and TRBJ1-1; D remains ambiguous. V was shortened by 5 bases and J by 1 base, with 11 bases between the two germline ends. Per the germline V gene, CDR1 is MDHEN and CDR2 is SYDVKM. The CDR3 extends over 14 amino acids. The CDR3 coding sequence is TGTGCCAGCAGTCCCATCGACACGAACACTGAAGCTTTCTTT. This sequence encodes CASSPIDTNTEAFF.

This clonotype was counted a few times. The rearrangement uses TRBV11-1 and TRBJ2-1; 16 bases are shared with TRBD2. The CDR3 is 16 amino acids. The junction had 11 bases not matched to a gene; V was cut back by 5 bases and J by 13 bases. The germline V gene encodes CDR1 SGHAT and CDR2 FQDESV (reference sequence). CDR3 DNA sequence: TGTGCCAGCAGCCGGGGACTAGCGGGGGGGGGCTGGCCTCAGTTCTTC. This encodes CASSRGLAGGGWPQFF. Full variable domain (rest looked up from reference TRBV11-1 and TRBJ2-1): EAEVAQSPRYKITEKSQAVAFWCDPISGHATLYWYRQILGQGPELLVQFQDESVVDDSQLPKDRFSAERLKGVDSTLKIQPAELGDSAMYLCASSRGLAGGGWPQFFGPGTRLTVL.

The rearrangement joins TRBV7-9 to TRBJ2-7; a weak D match, TRBD1 (6 bases). Germline V gene data show CDR1 as SEHNR and CDR2 as FQNEAQ (reference sequence). The CDR3 has 15 residues. V gave up 5 bases and J gave up 2 bases, with 16 bases separating them. The CDR3 DNA reads TGTGCCAGCAGCGCGAGCACAGGGAATCCCTACGAGCAGTACTTC. It encodes CASSASTGNPYEQYF.

This rearrangement joins TRBV6-2 or TRBV6-3 to TRBJ2-3; 7 positions match TRBD2. The CDR3 consists of 17 residues. V trimming: 2 bases; J trimming: 4 bases; junction bases outside the gene matches: 12. CDR1 is MNHEY and CDR2 is SVGEGT in the germline V gene. As DNA, the CDR3 is TGTGCCAGCAGTTACCGCTTAGAGTTCCGGGGGGCAGATACGCAGTATTTT. This encodes CASSYRLEFRGADTQYF.

This chain links TRBV7-9 with TRBJ2-4; D remains ambiguous. The length of the CDR3 is 15 residues. V was clipped by 1 base and J by 2 bases, with 9 bases between them. From germline, CDR1 is SEHNR and CDR2 FQNEAQ (reference sequence). The CDR3 region is CASSLGWGPKNIQYF. CDR3 nucleotides: TGTGCCAGCAGCTTAGGGTGGGGTCCCAAAAACATTCAGTACTTC. The full variable domain, in which reference TRBV7-9 and TRBJ2-4 provide the parts outside the CDR3, is DTGVSQNPRHKITKRGQNVTFRCDPISEHNRLYWYRQTLGQGPEFLTYFQNEAQLEKSRLLSDRFSAERPKGSFSTLEIQRTEQGDSAMYLCASSLGWGPKNIQYFGAGTRLSVL.

The table lists this clonotype with a few counts. The chain combines TRBV5-1 with TRBJ1-3; unclear D gene. This CDR3 contains 15 residues. From germline, CDR1 is SGHRS and CDR2 YFSETQ. Between the trimmed V and J ends, which lost 0 bases and 0 bases, there was a span of 7 bases. CDR3 in amino acids: CASSLGGDSGNTIYF. As DNA, the CDR3 is TGCGCCAGCAGCTTGGGTGGGGACTCTGGAAACACCATATATTTT. Drawing the rest from reference TRBV5-1 and TRBJ1-3, the complete variable domain is KAGVTQTPRYLIKTRGQQVTLSCSPISGHRSVSWYQQTPGQGLQFLFEYFSETQRNKGNFPGRFSGRQFSNSRSEMNVSTLELGDSALYLCASSLGGDSGNTIYFGEGSWLTVV.